Each of the 31 T cell receptor beta chains below was sequenced from the same sample in a study of blood T cells in healthy people across ages. A sample-barcoded 5' primer and a J-beta primer mix were used in a second PCR of roughly 7 to 11 cycles. TCRdb reanalysed the 5' RACE reads using MiXCR and keeps one entry per CDR3 protein. The data show about 810,000 distinct CDR3 sequences, approximately 35% seen once. Sequencing used blood. These receptors were obtained from a man younger than 35 in good health.

The J gene is TRBJ2-5, the V gene TRBV10-3, with TRBD1 identical over 8 bases. Germline-derived CDR1 and CDR2 are ENHRY and SYGVKD. Unmatched junction bases numbered 17, after V lost 0 bases and J lost 11 bases. The CDR3 has 17 amino acids. CDR3 in DNA: TGTGCCATCAGTGAGTCCCAGAGCAGGGGGCACTGCAATGAGCAGTACTTC. Its translation is CAISESQSRGHCNEQYF.

There are a few counts of this clonotype. The DNA of the CDR3 is TGTGCCAGCAGCTTAGTCCCCCGCACAGATACGCAGTATTTT. Translated, it gives CASSLVPRTDTQYF. J is TRBJ2-3 and V is TRBV7-2; D uncertain. Germline CDR1 and CDR2: SGHTA and FQGNSA. The CDR3 is 14 residues long. Trimming removed 1 base from V and 1 base from J, with 6 bases in between.

In this sample, this clonotype turned up many times. The CDR3: CASSSPGQGTADTQYF. DNA of the CDR3: TGCGCCAGCAGCTCACCGGGACAGGGTACGGCAGATACGCAGTATTTT. This chain uses TRBV4-3 with TRBJ2-3; 9 nucleotides agree with TRBD1. The CDR3 is 16 amino acids. Trimming took 5 bases from V and 4 from J; bases not matched to a gene: 10. CDR1 LGHNA and CDR2 YSLEER come from the germline V gene.

Turning to this clonotype: The junction does not match germline at one end; this may be a read error. The V call is TRBV2, the J call TRBJ2-3; maybe TRBD2 (6 bases). This CDR3 is built from 12 residues. The V gene's germline CDR1 is SNHLY and CDR2 FYNNEI. The CDR3 coding sequence is TGTGTCCGGGGGACGGGCACAGATACACAGTATTTT. Its protein product is CVRGTGTDTQYF.

This clonotype has a handful of counts. The chain uses TRBV7-6 and TRBJ2-5, with a possible D match to TRBD1 (5 bases). V lost 3 bases and J lost 1, with 9 bases in between. Germline V lookup: CDR1 SGHVS, CDR2 FNYEAQ. The CDR3 runs 14 residues. CDR3 nucleotides: TGTGCCAGCAGCTTGACAGAACCCCAAGAGACCCAGTACTTC. It yields the protein CASSLTEPQETQYF.

The chain joins TRBV7-2 to TRBJ2-5; D is unclear. The V end lost 2 bases, the J end lost 6 bases, and 10 bases lay between the germline ends. Germline V CDR1 and CDR2: SGHTA, FQGNSA. The CDR3 is 13 residues long. DNA of the CDR3: TGTGCCAGCAGCTTATTCCAGGTGAAGACCCAGTACTTC. Residues: CASSLFQVKTQYF.

This clonotype was seen a handful of times. The V and J genes are TRBV6-5 and TRBJ1-1; D perhaps matches TRBD1 (5 bases). The germline V and J ends were trimmed by 3 bases and 0 bases, with 8 bases remaining between them. CDR3 length: 14 amino acids. Germline lookup yields CDR1 MNHEY and CDR2 SVGAGI. CDR3 bases: TGTGCCAGCAGTTATACCAGGGTGAACACTGAAGCTTTCTTT. Residues: CASSYTRVNTEAFF.

This clonotype was counted at least ten times. This sequence joins TRBV10-3 and TRBJ2-5; a weak D match, TRBD1 (7 bases). This CDR3 spans 15 amino acids. In germline, CDR1 is ENHRY, CDR2 SYGVKD. V was trimmed by 4 bases and J by 3 bases, leaving 15 bases between them. CDR3 coding DNA: TGTGCCATCAGTGGGAGGGACAGCACCAAAGAGACCCAGTACTTC. This encodes CAISGRDSTKETQYF.

The V gene is TRBV20-1, the J gene TRBJ1-6; no reliable D call. The CDR3 has 14 amino acids. Between the trimmed V and J ends, which lost 0 bases and 8 bases, there was a span of 11 bases. CDR1 DFQATT and CDR2 SNEGSKA come from the germline V gene (reference sequence). As DNA, the CDR3 is TGCAGTGCTAGAGACAGGACTGGGGATTCACCCCTCCACTTT. Translation gives CSARDRTGDSPLHF.

The chain joins TRBV5-4 to TRBJ2-3; 12 nucleotides align to TRBD2. V trimming: 4 bases; J trimming: 2 bases; junction bases outside the gene matches: 5. Per germline, CDR1 SGHNT and CDR2 YYREEE (reference sequence). This CDR3 has 16 amino acids. The CDR3 DNA reads as TGTGCCAGCAGCCAGACTAGCGGGGGAACCACAGATACGCAGTATTTT. Its translation is CASSQTSGGTTDTQYF.

This sequence joins TRBV6-5 and TRBJ2-6, with a tentative D call TRBD2 (6 bases). The V gene lost 4 bases and the J gene lost 0 bases, with 16 bases spanning the gap. This CDR3 comprises 18 residues. Germline lookup yields CDR1 MNHEY and CDR2 SVGAGI. The CDR3 nucleotides read TGTGCCAGCAGTTGGGGGGTGGGACGTAACTCTGGGGCCAACGTCCTGACTTTC. Its protein product is CASSWGVGRNSGANVLTF.

The gene calls are TRBV20-1 and TRBJ2-1; D perhaps matches TRBD1 (6 bases). Germline V gene data show CDR1 as DFQATT and CDR2 as SNEGSKA (reference sequence). The CDR3 consists of 14 residues. The V end lost 5 bases, the J end lost 6 bases, and 17 bases lay between the germline ends. The CDR3 here is CSARDTMGANEQFF. CDR3 bases: TGCAGTGCTCGGGACACCATGGGAGCCAATGAGCAGTTCTTC.

As regards this clonotype: An end of the junction differs from the germline gene, which may be a read error. The chain joins TRBV9 to TRBJ1-4; perhaps TRBD1 as D (5 bases). This CDR3 is built from 13 residues. Germline-derived CDR1 and CDR2 are SGDLS and YYNGEE. The CDR3 protein is CGSRGVRYEKLFF. For the CDR3, the DNA is TGTGGCAGCAGAGGGGTTAGGTATGAAAAACTGTTTTTT.

This clonotype was picked up a small number of times. The chain uses TRBV20-1 and TRBJ1-2, with 7 nucleotides matching TRBD1. Germline V gene data show CDR1 as DFQATT and CDR2 as SNEGSKA (reference sequence). V gave up 5 bases and J gave up 8 bases; unmatched junction bases: 11. There are 13 residues in the CDR3. In DNA, the CDR3 is TGCAGTGCTGCAACACAGGGGTATGGGGGCTACACCTTC. It yields the protein CSAATQGYGGYTF.

This clonotype showed up just a few times. The gene calls are TRBV3-1 and TRBJ1-2; the D gene is possibly TRBD1 (6 bases). V lost 6 bases and J 6 bases, leaving 8 bases between the germline ends. This CDR3 has 11 amino acids. The germline V gene has CDR1 LGHDT and CDR2 YNNKEL (reference sequence). CDR3 coding DNA: TGTGCCAGCAGAGGGGGGAATGGCTACACCTTC. Its translation is CASRGGNGYTF.

The chain couples TRBV5-5 to TRBJ1-5, with TRBD1 as a possible D gene (5 bases). Germline loops: CDR1 SGHKS, CDR2 YYEKEE (reference sequence). The CDR3 has 15 residues. Trimming cost V 4 bases and J 4 bases, with 15 bases left between them. The CDR3 here is CASSGWDGMNQPQHF. The DNA of the CDR3 is TGTGCCAGCAGCGGCTGGGACGGAATGAATCAGCCCCAGCATTTT.

This clonotype has more than one count but fewer than ten. The chain employs TRBV10-3 and TRBJ1-1; unclear D gene. The germline V gene has CDR1 ENHRY and CDR2 SYGVKD. Trimming took 2 bases from V and 8 from J, leaving 12 bases between them. The CDR3 is 13 residues long. DNA of the CDR3: TGTGCCATCAGTGAGGGGAGGACGGAGGAAGCTTTCTTT. Protein: CAISEGRTEEAFF.

This clonotype has a handful of counts. The J gene is TRBJ2-1, the V gene TRBV5-1, with 10 bases aligning to TRBD1. Germline lookup yields CDR1 SGHRS and CDR2 YFSETQ. This CDR3 region has 16 residues. Germline trimming cut 2 bases from V and 5 bases from J; bases unmatched to any gene: 7. This chain's CDR3 is CASSLRQGAMHNEQFF. CDR3 coding DNA: TGCGCCAGCAGCTTACGACAGGGGGCTATGCACAATGAGCAGTTCTTC.

This clonotype was seen repeatedly, ten times or more. This sequence joins TRBV29-1 and TRBJ2-7; maybe TRBD1 (6 bases). There are 14 residues in the CDR3. Germline CDR1 and CDR2: SQVTM and ANQGSEA. The ends were cut back, 4 bases at V and 2 bases at J, with 15 bases in the middle. The CDR3 DNA reads TGCAGCGTTGCCAACAGGGTTGGGGCCTACGAGCAGTACTTC. Residues: CSVANRVGAYEQYF.

The chain has TRBV2 and TRBJ1-3; D may be TRBD1 (6 bases). The ends were cut back, 8 bases at V and 0 bases at J, with 11 bases in the middle. The CDR3 runs to 14 residues. Germline CDR1 is SNHLY and CDR2 is FYNNEI. In DNA, the CDR3 is TGTGCCAGCCGACAGGTCAGCTCTGGAAACACCATATATTTT. Amino acid sequence: CASRQVSSGNTIYF.

This clonotype was observed a few times. The chain is built from TRBV18 and TRBJ1-2, with a possible D match to TRBD1 (6 bases). Germline assignment: CDR1 KGHSH and CDR2 LQKENI. The germline V and J ends were trimmed by 3 bases and 6 bases, with 17 bases remaining between them. The CDR3 extends over 15 amino acids. In nucleotides, the CDR3 is TGTGCCAGCTCACCCCCGACAGGAGGATTAGATGGCTACACCTTC. It yields the protein CASSPPTGGLDGYTF.

To note about this clonotype: This may be a read error: a much more frequent sequence differs by one nucleotide. This chain joins TRBV12-3 or TRBV12-4 and TRBJ2-7; unclear D gene. Between the trimmed V and J ends, which lost 6 bases and 0 bases, there was a span of 12 bases. This CDR3 comprises 14 residues. The CDR3 region has the DNA TGTGCCAGCAGCCCCAGTGCTGGCTCCTACGAGCAGTACTTC. This gives the protein CASSPSAGSYEQYF.

V gene TRBV27 combines with J gene TRBJ1-1; 8 bases are a match to TRBD1. CDR1 MNHEY and CDR2 SMNVEV come from the germline V gene (reference sequence). This CDR3 is 17 amino acids long. Germline trimming cut 4 bases from V and 5 bases from J; bases unmatched to any gene: 15. The CDR3 bases are TGTGCCAGCAGTTCCCATCGAGACAGGGGCAGGAGGACTGAAGCTTTCTTT. This translates into CASSSHRDRGRRTEAFF.

As to this clonotype: This may arise from a read error, as a much more abundant clone is one base away. This chain links TRBV12-3 or TRBV12-4 with TRBJ1-2; D may be TRBD1 (5 bases). The CDR3 contains 12 residues. The CDR3 loop reads CVSSRGQGGYTF. The CDR3 nucleotides read TGTGTCAGCAGTCGGGGTCAGGGTGGCTACACCTTC.

The chain couples TRBV2 to TRBJ1-2, with a weak D call TRBD1 (6 bases). V lost 5 bases to trimming and J lost 7 bases, with 17 bases between them. The CDR3 loop spans 14 amino acids. Germline V CDR1 and CDR2: SNHLY, FYNNEI. The CDR3: CASSPVSGGGGYTF. CDR3 coding DNA: TGTGCCAGCAGTCCCGTGAGTGGAGGGGGTGGCTACACCTTC.

This clonotype came up many times. This sequence joins TRBV5-1 and TRBJ2-3, with D unresolved. V dropped 0 bases and J dropped 1 base, with 15 bases sitting between them. The CDR3 is 17 residues long. The V gene's germline CDR1 is SGHRS and CDR2 YFSETQ. For the CDR3, the DNA is TGCGCCAGCAGCTTGGAAGGCCTTCAAACCGGCACAGATACGCAGTATTTT. Translating it yields CASSLEGLQTGTDTQYF.

This clonotype was detected once. The junction shows a germline mismatch at one end, possibly a read error. V gene TRBV7-2 combines with J gene TRBJ2-5; D is possibly TRBD1 (6 bases). The germline V gene encodes CDR1 SGHTA and CDR2 FQGNSA. The CDR3 has 13 residues. The CDR3 here is CAGSLDNYKGEYF. The CDR3 nucleotides are TGTGCCGGCAGCTTAGACAACTATAAGGGGGAGTACTTC.

This chain links TRBV28 with TRBJ2-1; TRBD2 agrees at 12 bases. CDR1 is MDHEN and CDR2 is SYDVKM in the germline V gene. J was trimmed by 15 bases and V by 5 bases; bases with no gene match: 8. The CDR3 totals 13 residues. The CDR3 bases are TGTGCCAGCAGTCCCGGGACTAGCGGGTCTGCGTTCTTC. Protein: CASSPGTSGSAFF.

This clonotype was seen a few times. This chain links TRBV14 with TRBJ2-3; TRBD2 matches at 7 bases. The CDR3 consists of 14 residues. Germline V gene sequence: CDR1 SGHDN, CDR2 FVKESK. J lost 0 bases, V lost 6 bases, and 3 bases had no gene match. This CDR3 reads CASRGRGSTDTQYF. CDR3 coding DNA: TGTGCCAGCAGAGGGCGGGGGAGCACAGATACGCAGTATTTT. The whole variable domain, filled in from reference TRBV14 and TRBJ2-3, reads EAGVTQFPSHSVIEKGQTVTLRCDPISGHDNLYWYRRVMGKEIKFLLHFVKESKQDESGMPNNRFLAERTGGTYSTLKVQPAELEDSGVYFCASRGRGSTDTQYFGPGTRLTVL.

A few counts support this clonotype. The chain couples TRBV20-1 to TRBJ1-2; D is uncertain. Per germline, CDR1 DFQATT and CDR2 SNEGSKA (reference sequence). V was trimmed by 2 bases and J by 4 bases, leaving 17 bases between them. This CDR3 is 15 amino acids long. The DNA for the CDR3 is TGCAGTGCTAGACCTATTCACACTGGAGGCTATGGCTACACCTTC. Its protein is CSARPIHTGGYGYTF.

J is TRBJ2-3 and V is TRBV5-1; weak D call: TRBD2 (6 bases). V was shortened by 4 bases and J by 5 bases, with 11 bases between the two germline ends. The CDR3 is made up of 13 amino acids. Germline V gene lookup returns CDR1 SGHRS and CDR2 YFSETQ. This CDR3 reads CASSLPGEDTQYF. In DNA form, the CDR3 reads TGCGCCAGCAGCCTGCCGGGGGAAGATACGCAGTATTTT.